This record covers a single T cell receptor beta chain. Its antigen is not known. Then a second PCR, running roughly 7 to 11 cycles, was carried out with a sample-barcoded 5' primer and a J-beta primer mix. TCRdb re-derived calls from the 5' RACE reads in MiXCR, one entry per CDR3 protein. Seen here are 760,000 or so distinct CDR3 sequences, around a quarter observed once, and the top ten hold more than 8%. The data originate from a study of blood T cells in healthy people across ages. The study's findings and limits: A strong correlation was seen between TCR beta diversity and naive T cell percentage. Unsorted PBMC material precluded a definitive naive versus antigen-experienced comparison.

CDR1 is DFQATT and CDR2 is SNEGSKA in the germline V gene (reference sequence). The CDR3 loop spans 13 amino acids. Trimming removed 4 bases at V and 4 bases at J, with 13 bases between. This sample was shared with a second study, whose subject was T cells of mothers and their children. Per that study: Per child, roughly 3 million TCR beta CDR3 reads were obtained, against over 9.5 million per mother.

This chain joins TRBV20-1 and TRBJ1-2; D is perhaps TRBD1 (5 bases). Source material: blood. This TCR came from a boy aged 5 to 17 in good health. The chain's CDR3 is CSATSTELYGYTF. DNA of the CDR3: TGCAGTGCTACCTCGACAGAGCTCTATGGCTACACCTTC.